The clone carrying this T cell receptor beta chain was seen more than once but under ten times. TCRdb re-derived calls from the RT-PCR reads in MiXCR, one entry per CDR3 protein. The sample carries around 570,000 distinct CDR3 sequences, less than 8% recorded once. The sample is drawn from a study of response to subunit inactivated influenza vaccine. Germline assignment: CDR1 SGHAT and CDR2 FQNNGV. Trimming took off 5 bases at V and 9 bases at J, with 5 bases between the two ends. The CDR3 totals 11 residues. The chain carries TRBV11-2 and TRBJ1-6; no clear D gene. This receptor was taken from a man aged 45 to 75 who received an inactivated influenza vaccine. Sequencing was performed on PBMCs from blood, taken around 2 years after vaccination. The CDR3 here is CASSRTSPLHF. The CDR3 DNA follows: TGTGCCAGCAGCCGTACTTCACCCCTCCACTTT.